The 27 T cell receptor beta chains in this list originate from one sample, sequenced in a study of metastatic and nonmetastatic thyroid tumors. TCRdb used MiXCR to call clones anew from the PCR reads. The sample lists 65,000 to 70,000 clones; around 14% were seen once. Not a single patient had been given any form of treatment at any point before undergoing thyroid surgery. Sequencing input: blood. The receptors shown here come from a male donor with papillary thyroid cancer or a benign thyroid nodule (not recorded which). Some clones in this sample may be carry-over from other donors' samples.

This clone was seen a few times. The chain is built from TRBV5-4 and TRBJ2-5, with 7 bases identical to TRBD1. Germline values: CDR1 SGHNT, CDR2 YYREEE (reference sequence). V shed 4 bases, J shed 0 bases, and the junction held 6 bases outside the gene matches. The CDR3 is made up of 15 amino acids. The CDR3 nucleotides read TGTGCCAGCAGCGGAATGACAGGGAACCAAGAGACCCAGTACTTC. Translated, it gives CASSGMTGNQETQYF.

Many counts were recorded for this clone. V is TRBV12-3 or TRBV12-4 and J is TRBJ1-3; D unclear. The V and J ends lost 3 bases and 2 bases respectively, with 11 bases between them. The CDR3 has 15 amino acids. The CDR3 DNA sequence: TGTGCCAGCAGTTTTAGTAACATTCCTGGAAACACCATATATTTT. It is translated as CASSFSNIPGNTIYF.

In the case of this clone: The junction departs from the called germline gene at one end, perhaps through a read error. The V call is TRBV10-3, the J call TRBJ2-7, with D possibly matching TRBD2 (5 bases). CDR3 length: 17 amino acids. The V gene's germline CDR1 is ENHRY and CDR2 SYGVKD. The CDR3 region is CAISESNPERERYEPYF. The CDR3 bases are TGTGCCATCAGTGAGTCGAATCCGGAGCGTGAGCGGTACGAGCCGTACTTC.

This clone was detected many times. This sequence joins TRBV14 and TRBJ2-1, with 8 bases matching TRBD2. Germline assignment: CDR1 SGHDN and CDR2 FVKESK. The CDR3 totals 14 residues. Trimming at V came to 4 bases and at J to 6 bases, leaving 5 bases not matched to a gene. The CDR3 is CASSPALAVNEQFF. The CDR3 DNA reads as TGTGCCAGCAGCCCAGCACTAGCGGTCAATGAGCAGTTCTTC.

The J gene is TRBJ1-5, the V gene TRBV20-1, with D perhaps matching TRBD1 (6 bases). This CDR3 has 16 amino acids. V gave up 6 bases and J gave up 1 base, with 19 bases separating them. Germline V gene lookup returns CDR1 DFQATT and CDR2 SNEGSKA (reference sequence). CDR3 coding DNA: TGCAGTGCCCAGGACAGCCAACGGGCGAGCAATCAGCCCCAGCATTTT. Residues: CSAQDSQRASNQPQHF.

This clone has at least ten counts. The rearrangement links TRBV9 to TRBJ2-3; D is possibly TRBD2 (5 bases). CDR1 is SGDLS and CDR2 is YYNGEE in the germline V gene. The ends were cut back, 0 bases at V and 4 bases at J, with 18 bases in the middle. The CDR3 has 17 residues. The CDR3 spells CASSVESEGVNPDTQYF. DNA for the CDR3: TGTGCCAGCAGCGTAGAATCCGAGGGAGTAAATCCAGATACGCAGTATTTT. The whole variable domain, filled in from reference TRBV9 and TRBJ2-3, reads DSGVTQTPKHLITATGQRVTLRCSPRSGDLSVYWYQQSLDQGLQFLIQYYNGEERAKGNILERFSAQQFPDLHSELNLSSLELGDSALYFCASSVESEGVNPDTQYFGPGTRLTVL.

The sample holds many counts of this clone. The genes are TRBV10-2 and TRBJ2-5; 15 nucleotides align to TRBD2. J gave up 5 bases and V 5 bases, and 15 bases lay outside the gene matches. The CDR3 totals 19 residues. Germline CDR1 WSHSY, CDR2 SAAADI. As DNA, the CDR3 is TGCGCCAGCAGTCGACAGGGCACGGGACTAGCGGGAGGATCCGAGACCCAGTACTTC. Translated, it gives CASSRQGTGLAGGSETQYF.

This clone was recorded at least ten times. The rearrangement uses TRBV6-1 and TRBJ2-7; D is possibly TRBD1 (6 bases). CDR1 is MNHNS, CDR2 SASEGT, per germline. V lost 5 bases, J lost 3 bases, and 8 bases lay in between. This CDR3 region has 12 residues. The CDR3 sequence: CASSPQGYEQYV. CDR3 bases: TGTGCCAGCAGTCCACAGGGCTACGAGCAGTACGTC.

The rearrangement uses TRBV9 and TRBJ2-2, with no clear D. Germline V lookup: CDR1 SGDLS, CDR2 YYNGEE. This CDR3 is 13 amino acids long. Trimming took 1 base from V and 6 from J, leaving 7 bases between them. The CDR3 loop reads CASSVLGSGELFF. The CDR3 region has the DNA TGTGCCAGCAGCGTACTAGGGTCCGGGGAGCTGTTTTTT.

The sample holds many counts of this clone. The same CDR3 also results from other DNA sequences found in this sample. The chain links TRBV6-9 to TRBJ2-2, with 12 positions matching TRBD2. The CDR3 extends over 21 amino acids. With V trimmed by 2 bases and J by 3 bases, 16 bases remained unmatched. Germline values: CDR1 MNHGY, CDR2 SVAAGI. CDR3 in DNA: TGTGCCAGCAGTTATAGAGGCCTGGGGCTAGCGGGAGGGCCCGACACCGGGGAGCTGTTTTTT. This codes for CASSYRGLGLAGGPDTGELFF.

The table lists this clone with many counts. This chain connects TRBV5-8 to TRBJ2-7, with 8 bases identical to TRBD1. Germline V lookup: CDR1 SGHTS, CDR2 YDEGEE. The CDR3 contains 15 residues. The ends lost 4 bases at V and 4 bases at J; junction bases unmatched: 10. CDR3 region: CASSPGGTGGYEQYV. CDR3 bases: TGTGCCAGCAGCCCGGGTGGGACAGGAGGTTACGAGCAGTACGTC.

This clone was detected ten times or more. Other DNA sequences in the sample encode the same CDR3. This rearrangement joins TRBV28 to TRBJ2-7; the match to TRBD1 covers 8 bases. Germline CDR1 and CDR2: MDHEN and SYDVKM. This CDR3 has 13 amino acids. CDR3 region: CASRYPGGGEQYV. The CDR3 DNA sequence: TGCGCCAGCAGGTACCCAGGGGGCGGCGAGCAGTACGTC.

This clone was seen a few times. A junction boundary mismatches the germline segment, possibly from a read error. This chain links TRBV14 with TRBJ2-3, with a possible D match to TRBD1 (6 bases). The CDR3 has 15 amino acids. The germline V gene has CDR1 SGHDN and CDR2 FVKESK. The DNA for the CDR3 is TGTGCCAGTAGCCCCCGGACAGTGAGCACAGATACGCAGTATTTT. Translated: CASSPRTVSTDTQYF.

This clone was recorded many times. This chain connects TRBV11-2 to TRBJ2-3, with 10 bases matching TRBD2. The germline V gene has CDR1 SGHAT and CDR2 FQNNGV. V shed 2 bases, J shed 0 bases, and the junction held 5 bases outside the gene matches. The CDR3 is made up of 17 amino acids. This CDR3 reads CASSLLAGVRSTDTQYF. CDR3 DNA: TGTGCCAGCAGCTTACTAGCGGGAGTTCGGAGCACAGATACGCAGTATTTT.

The rearrangement joins TRBV7-2 to TRBJ1-2, with D hard to call. CDR1 and CDR2 from the germline V gene are SGHTA and FQGNSA. Deletions cut 2 bases from V and 3 bases from J, with 7 bases between. The CDR3 is 13 amino acids. The CDR3 DNA reads as TGTGCCAGCAGCTTATGGGCCGACTATGGCTACACCTTC. Encoded protein: CASSLWADYGYTF.

This clone has at least ten counts. The rearrangement links TRBV6-1 to TRBJ2-5; TRBD2 aligns across 11 bases. CDR3 length equals 14 residues. V was pared by 6 bases and J by 1 base, with 1 base of the junction left unmatched. CDR1 and CDR2 from the germline V gene are MNHNS and SASEGT. In DNA, the CDR3 is TGTGCCAGCAGGGGACTAGCGGTCCAAGAGACCCAGTACTTC. It yields the protein CASRGLAVQETQYF.

The table lists this clone with many counts. The junction differs from germline at one of its ends, possibly a read error. The rearrangement joins TRBV6-1 to TRBJ2-3, with 7 bases matching TRBD2. Germline V lookup: CDR1 MNHNS, CDR2 SASEGT. This CDR3 is 14 amino acids long. CDR3 sequence (DNA): TGTGCCAGCTCGGCGGGAGATCGCACAGATACGCAGTACTTT. This translates into CASSAGDRTDTQYF.

This clone was seen at least ten times. The genes are TRBV9 and TRBJ2-7; 9 bases align to TRBD1. CDR3 size: 16 residues. The V and J ends lost 10 bases and 0 bases, in that order; junction bases with no gene match: 14. CDR1 is SGDLS and CDR2 is YYNGEE in the germline V gene. The CDR3 protein is CACGGQGTISSYEQYV. The CDR3 region has the DNA TGTGCCTGTGGGGGACAGGGCACAATAAGCTCCTACGAGCAGTACGTC.

Many counts were recorded for this clone. This rearrangement joins TRBV19 to TRBJ2-1; D possibly corresponds to TRBD2 (6 bases). There are 13 residues in the CDR3. V dropped 4 bases and J dropped 9 bases, with 13 bases sitting between them. Per germline, CDR1 LNHDA and CDR2 SQIVND (reference sequence). CDR3 residues: CASSTRRAGEQFF. CDR3 sequence (DNA): TGTGCCAGTAGTACCCGGAGGGCCGGTGAGCAGTTCTTC.

This rearrangement joins TRBV3-1 to TRBJ1-1; a weak D match, TRBD1 (5 bases). This CDR3 contains 14 residues. CDR1 is LGHDT, CDR2 YNNKEL, per germline (reference sequence). Trimming left V 3 bases short and J 8 bases short, with 16 bases between. The CDR3 here is CASSHWGGTREAFF. The CDR3 DNA sequence: TGTGCCAGCAGCCACTGGGGGGGGACCAGGGAAGCTTTCTTT.

Ten or more counts support this clone. The V call is TRBV30, the J call TRBJ1-6, with D perhaps TRBD1 (5 bases). CDR3 length: 13 residues. V gave up 3 bases and J gave up 11 bases, with 14 bases separating them. Germline V gene lookup returns CDR1 GTSNPN and CDR2 SVGIG (reference sequence). CDR3 nucleotides: TGTGCCTGGAGATCCGGGGGGGTCCCACCCCTCCACTTT. Amino acid sequence: CAWRSGGVPPLHF.

At least ten counts were recorded for this clone. The rearrangement joins TRBV4-3 to TRBJ1-1; TRBD1 aligns across 7 bases. CDR1 LGHNA and CDR2 YSLEER come from the germline V gene. V lost 0 bases, J lost 2 bases, and 6 bases stayed unmatched. This CDR3 is 16 amino acids long. For the CDR3, the DNA is TGCGCCAGCAGCCAAGAACACCGGGACAGAAACACTGAAGCTTTCTTT. Its translation is CASSQEHRDRNTEAFF.

Many counts were recorded for this clone. V usage is TRBV2 and J usage is TRBJ1-1; D perhaps matches TRBD1 (5 bases). Germline CDR1 is SNHLY and CDR2 is FYNNEI. The V end was cut by 8 bases, the J end by 8 bases, with 12 bases between. The CDR3 length is 11 residues. In DNA, the CDR3 is TGTGCCAGCGAGAAGAGGGGCGAAGCTTTCTTT. The encoded protein is CASEKRGEAFF.

This clone has ten or more counts. This chain uses TRBV20-1 with TRBJ2-1; 8 nucleotides match TRBD2. The length of the CDR3 is 14 residues. Trimming took 7 bases from V and 2 from J; bases not matched to a gene: 7. Germline V gene data show CDR1 as DFQATT and CDR2 as SNEGSKA (reference sequence). This chain's CDR3 is CSVGGGSAYNEQFF. The CDR3, as DNA: TGCAGTGTCGGGGGGGGAAGCGCCTACAATGAGCAGTTCTTC.

This clone was counted a few times. The V and J genes are TRBV10-3 and TRBJ1-2; D not certain. Germline CDR1 is ENHRY and CDR2 is SYGVKD. CDR3 size: 15 residues. V lost 6 bases to trimming and J lost 3 bases, with 17 bases between them. CDR3 in amino acids: CAISVGPPVDYGYTF. For the CDR3, the DNA is TGTGCCATCAGCGTGGGCCCCCCGGTGGACTATGGCTACACCTTC.

The sample holds one count of this clone. The J gene is TRBJ2-1, the V gene TRBV2, with a weak D call TRBD1 (5 bases). CDR3 length: 16 residues. The germline V and J ends were trimmed by 0 bases and 12 bases, with 21 bases remaining between them. Per germline, CDR1 SNHLY and CDR2 FYNNEI. The CDR3 sequence is CASSEALSWTSPVQFF. CDR3 coding DNA: TGTGCCAGCAGTGAAGCTCTTTCTTGGACAAGCCCAGTGCAGTTCTTC. Full variable domain (missing parts from reference TRBV2 and TRBJ2-1): EPEVTQTPSHQVTQMGQEVILRCVPISNHLYFYWYRQILGQKVEFLVSFYNNEISEKSEIFDDQFSVERPDGSNFTLKIRSTKLEDSAMYFCASSEALSWTSPVQFFGPGTRLTVL.

The chain recombines TRBV11-2 with TRBJ2-7, with D perhaps being TRBD1 or TRBD2 (6 bases each). This CDR3 is 16 amino acids long. V gave up 5 bases and J gave up 4 bases, with 21 bases separating them. Germline V gene lookup returns CDR1 SGHAT and CDR2 FQNNGV. For the CDR3, the DNA is TGTGCCAGCAGCCGGATAAGGGGGGCCCCTCAATACGAGCAGTACTTC. Protein sequence: CASSRIRGAPQYEQYF.